The following is a T cell receptor (beta chain) sequence with its context. Its cognate antigen is unknown. The data were taken from a study of T cells in localized non-small cell lung cancer. Study outcomes and limitations: Uninvolved adjacent lung showed the highest T cell clonality, exceeding tumor.

Clones were sequenced by immunoSEQ multiplex PCR, and TCRdb holds only the in-frame ones, with some missing. The sample comprises around 90,000 clones, about 78% of which are singletons, and 15% to 20% rests with the top ten. With 6 bases clipped from V and 4 bases from J, the junction kept 2 bases outside the gene matches. The germline gives CDR1 MDHEN, CDR2 SYDVKM. This CDR3 comprises 14 residues. V and J are TRBV28 and TRBJ1-5; 11 bases align to TRBD1. The sequencing used PBMCs, collected before any cancer treatment. The clonotype originates from a man aged 35-69 years with stage II squamous cell lung carcinoma. CDR3 sequence reads: CASSGTGGNQPQHF. CDR3 nucleotides: TGTGCCAGCAGCGGGACAGGGGGAAATCAGCCCCAGCATTTT.